The clone carrying this T cell receptor (beta chain) appeared a few times. The antigen is undetermined. The read comes to an end 3 residues before the CDR3 does, leaving the germline J gene to fill in the end. This entry belongs to a study of T cell clonality in common variable immunodeficiency. Germline loops: CDR1 SGHTA, CDR2 FQGNSA. The CDR3 spans 15 residues. Trimming cost V 2 bases and J 5 bases, with 14 bases left between them. Overall study findings and caveats: Shared TCRbeta clones were fewer between CVID subjects than controls. Common variable immunodeficiency TCR beta sequences reportedly had fewer deletions and N-nucleotide insertions.

Sequencing used immunoSEQ multiplex PCR; TCRdb keeps in-frame clones, though not all of them. The repertoire consists of around 19,000 clones, none detected only once. The specimen was peripheral blood mononuclear cells. The chain couples TRBV7-2 to TRBJ2-3; tentative D call: TRBD1 (6 bases). The TCR originated in a human donor with common variable immunodeficiency. The chain's CDR3 is CASSLMQGSVDTQYF. Partial CDR3 DNA: TGTGCCAGCAGCTTAATGCAGGGGTCGGTAGATACG.